These 6 T cell receptor beta chains were all obtained from the same sample, sequenced in a study of T-cell reconstitution after alpha-beta-depleted transplantation in children. Unique molecular identifiers featured in how the TCRbeta library was prepared. TCRdb processed the PCR reads anew with MiXCR; each CDR3 protein has one entry. In the table there are around 600,000 distinct CDR3 sequences, 8% to 11% of which are singletons. The starting material was PBMCs from the stem cell graft donor, obtained from the stem cell graft. All receptors come from a human donor who donated a stem cell graft to a child with acute myeloid leukemia.

The gene calls are TRBV20-1 and TRBJ1-2; D is undetermined. The CDR3 loop spans 13 amino acids. V shed 3 bases and J shed 0 bases, with 8 bases lying between them. Germline V CDR1 and CDR2: DFQATT, SNEGSKA (reference sequence). CDR3 in DNA: TGCAGTGCTAGCCACCCTTCTAACTATGGCTACACCTTC. Amino acids: CSASHPSNYGYTF.

The rearrangement links TRBV20-1 to TRBJ2-2; possible D gene TRBD2, 7 bases. The V gene's germline CDR1 is DFQATT and CDR2 SNEGSKA (reference sequence). The CDR3 has 15 amino acids. V was cut by 0 bases and J by 7 bases, with 15 bases left in between. DNA for the CDR3: TGCAGTGCTAGAGATGGTGGGAGGGGGATCGGGGAGCTGTTTTTT. Protein: CSARDGGRGIGELFF.

The gene calls are TRBV6-1 and TRBJ2-3; D possibly matches TRBD1 or TRBD2 (5 bases each). With 9 bases removed from V and 4 bases from J, the gap between germline ends came to 17 bases. The germline V gene has CDR1 MNHNS and CDR2 SASEGT. The CDR3 spans 14 residues. This chain's CDR3 is CASQRGMSADTQYF. As DNA, the CDR3 is TGTGCCAGTCAGAGGGGTATGAGCGCAGATACGCAGTATTTT.

The table lists this clonotype with many counts. This chain joins TRBV12-3 or TRBV12-4 and TRBJ2-1; 9 bases are shared with TRBD1. Trimming at V came to 3 bases and at J to 7 bases, leaving 4 bases not matched to a gene. The CDR3 has 14 residues. CDR3 residues: CASSFTGGGNEQFF. CDR3 coding DNA: TGTGCCAGCAGTTTCACAGGGGGCGGGAATGAGCAGTTCTTC.

This clonotype has only a few counts. The chain combines TRBV7-3 with TRBJ2-3; D remains unclear. CDR3 length equals 15 residues. Germline V lookup: CDR1 SGHTA, CDR2 FQGTGA. V gave up 1 base and J gave up 0 bases, with 8 bases separating them. The CDR3 reads CASSLKPTSTDTQYF. CDR3 DNA: TGTGCCAGCAGCTTAAAACCAACTAGCACAGATACGCAGTATTTT.

This clonotype has just a few counts. The chain has TRBV20-1 and TRBJ1-1; D gene unclear. V shed 1 base and J shed 1 base, with 13 bases lying between them. Germline V gene data show CDR1 as DFQATT and CDR2 as SNEGSKA (reference sequence). The CDR3 sequence is 15 residues long. The CDR3: CSARGMERRNTEAFF. The DNA of the CDR3 is TGCAGTGCTAGAGGGATGGAACGTCGGAACACTGAAGCTTTCTTT.